This paragraph reports one T cell receptor (beta chain). No cognate antigen has been identified for it. No clone much larger than this one lies a single base away; base qualities are absent. These data are taken from a study of cytomegalovirus exposure and HLA in healthy donors (dated by TCRdb to 2015 to 2018). About the investigation overall: In an earlier analysis of some 610 of the donors, 276 Gb of sequence data and roughly 100 million unique TCR beta sequences from roughly 180 million T cells were reported. On average, roughly 240,000 unique TCR beta nucleotide sequences were sequenced per donor among 398 genotyped donors of the cohort, with approximately 18% of those sequences being non-productive. The number of typed donors differed by locus: about 620-630 for A, B, C, DRB1 and DQB1; 500 to 550 for DQA1; 606 for DPA1; and some 430 for DPB1. In the later analysis, no new phenotypic data were used to find candidate immune exposures; instead, reliance was placed on TCR beta sequences and their occurrence across donors. To predict cytomegalovirus infection status, the study combined high-throughput TCR immunosequencing, statistical association of individual TCRs with disease status, and machine learning. To study patterns of TCR occurrence, a later analysis re-analyzed previously published TCR beta repertoires from 700 or so donors and added high-resolution HLA genotyping. About five DR-DQ haplotypes were treated as single units for association and clustering because of strong linkage in the cohort. The study used immunosequencing to profile the T cell repertoires of about 670 subjects and linked those repertoires to cytomegalovirus serostatus. An early release covering some 640 HLA-typed donors comprised 250 to 350 gigabases of sequencing data and tens of millions of unique TCR sequences. Both class I and class II loci were covered by HLA typing, at four-digit resolution. Donor age, sex, ethnicity and CMV serostatus were collected together with the repertoire data. Besides the first cohort of roughly 660 subjects, a separate validation cohort made up of 120 different subjects was used. A later genetic analysis used genome-wide SNP genotypes for about 55% of the 666 donors, treating that subset as a discovery cohort. Of the approximately 370 genotyped donors, 70% to 90% were placed in the genetic ancestry cluster associated with self-reported Caucasian donors. An earlier analysis of about 600 of the donors used high-throughput TCR beta sequencing to judge whether each TCR beta V gene segment behaved as functional or pseudogenic. The study aimed to test whether signatures of past pathogen exposure could be identified by cataloging public T cell receptors. All discovery cohort repertoires had been generated using a single sequencing platform. Beyond this particular receptor, the publication reports: When HLA alleles, especially DR and DQ, strongly co-occurred, attributing TCR associations to individual alleles was difficult. Cytomegalovirus status was reported to be diagnosed by the classifier with high specificity and sensitivity in both the original and validation cohorts. According to a later analysis, most CMV-associated TCR beta chains appeared to be HLA-restricted, and the HLA associations seemed to be driven largely by CMV exposure. Correlated functional status among segregating V segments might be attributable to linkage disequilibrium, but an unknown experimental factor could not be ruled out. Several of the top co-occurrence clusters appeared to be linked to parvovirus B19, influenza, CMV and Epstein-Barr virus, according to a later analysis. This cohort had only TCR beta chains sequenced, and the lack of alpha or paired-chain data limited which features could be detected. The authors suggested that the approach could potentially be extended to other disease states and immunological phenotypes. Because some donors lacked HLA typing at each locus, the association tests relied only on the typed subset. According to a later genetic analysis, donors in an Asian-associated ancestry cluster had fewer N-insertions in productive TCRs than the approximately 710-donor mean. A later analysis associated about 17,000 TCR beta sequences with specific HLA alleles at a false discovery rate of 0.05. The only immune exposure information available for the cohort was CMV serostatus. Most TCR sequences were seen in very few donors, while some public TCRs were found in many individuals. Sequencing depth was assumed to be roughly uniform across donors in the presence/absence analyses, though that assumption may not hold. The earlier analysis of 450 to 700 of the donors excluded 15 to 20 rarely observed V segments, including chromosome 9 orphons, because counts were too low. According to a later analysis, TCR association rates differed among HLA loci, with DRB1 alleles showing the most associated TCRs and HLA-C alleles showing the fewest. A cluster of highly shared sequence variants was judged likely to represent a technical artifact of the sequencing pipeline. A further reported finding was that TCR beta sequences accurately predicted the HLA-A and HLA-B alleles for most subjects in the first cohort. A few of the identified cytomegalovirus-associated TCR beta chains were confirmed in vitro to be specific for cytomegalovirus antigens. In an earlier analysis of some 550 of the donors, most TCR beta V segments were observed in productive rearrangements about 87% or about 30% of the time, broadly matching IMGT annotations. In a later analysis, HLA-associated TCR beta chains showed more clonal expansion and lower generation probabilities than non-associated chains that were equally common. In a later genetic analysis, a missense DCLRE1C variant was associated with V-gene and J-gene trimming of TCR beta chains, and the association was replicated in an independent cohort. In the study, 150 to 200 TCR beta chains were listed as associated with cytomegalovirus. Some IMGT-functional V segments, including TRBV6-2 and TRBV6-3, could not be told apart with the 87-base-pair reads, so those segments were excluded.

The cohort consisted of approximately 670 healthy bone marrow donors. At the time of sampling, all cohort members were nominally healthy, though unrecorded immune exposures were likely present. The donor tested CMV seronegative and was one of the 352 seronegative cohort members. Every donor gave a peripheral blood sample, and the peripheral blood mononuclear cells from that sample were used for TCR beta sequencing. The Qiagen DNeasy Blood Extraction Kit was used to extract genomic DNA from the blood cell samples. Library preparation used the immunoSEQ multiplex PCR assay. For the multiplex PCR, a mixture combining 60 forward primers for TCR Vbeta segments and 13 reverse primers for TCR Jbeta segments was used. Amplification of the CDR3 region of rearranged TCR beta genes was performed with a multiplex PCR assay on genomic DNA. The amplified TCR beta libraries were sequenced on the Illumina HiSeq System as 87-base-pair reads. On the study's bioinformatics: Across the roughly 640 repertoires, a later analysis counted roughly 84 million unique TCR beta chains, around 10 million of which were shared by at least two donors. Raw reads were error-corrected and collapsed into unique sequences by a nearest-neighbor algorithm in which closely related sequences were merged to remove PCR and sequencing errors. V, D and J gene segments were assigned by aligning CDR3 sequences to IMGT reference sequences. For a sequence to be retained, a match of at least six nucleotides to both a V gene segment and a J gene segment was required. Rearrangements were classified as productive when the CDR3 lacked stop codons and remained in frame with V and J, and all other rearrangements were classified as non-productive. Following IMGT convention, CDR3 was defined as the stretch from the second conserved V-encoded cysteine up to the conserved J-encoded phenylalanine. The earlier analysis of 500 to 650 of the donors excluded any sequence lacking an unambiguous match to a single V gene segment. In an earlier analysis of almost 600 of the donors, a V segment was called functional when productive rearrangements were above 56.7%, and segregating when the standard deviation between donors exceeded 5%. A statistical classification framework was developed to diagnose cytomegalovirus status using the catalog of TCR beta chain sequences. In a later analysis, TCR nucleotide sequences were compared against IMGT/GENE-DB human TR gene sequences so that V and J genes could be assigned. The TCRdist pipeline was used in a later analysis to assign CDR3 sequences and most-parsimonious VDJ recombination scenarios. A later analysis defined each TCR beta chain by its CDR3 amino acid sequence plus V-gene family, and excluded reads lacking a unique V-gene family. In a later analysis, approximately 640 highly shared, low-generation-probability nucleotide sequences were removed to address suspected cross-contamination and a sequencing artifact. For each public chain, a later analysis derived a clonal expansion index from normalized ranks of inferred template counts within each repertoire. Generation probabilities in a later analysis came from a VDJ recombination model fitted to out-of-frame rearrangements, and those results were checked against IGoR. In a later analysis, hypergeometric tests were used to score TCR-TCR, TCR-HLA and TCR-CMV co-occurrence, with a repertoire-size bias correction applied to TCR pairs. To estimate false discovery rates, a later analysis permuted the HLA or CMV assignments 20 times. In a later analysis, co-occurring TCRs were grouped using DBSCAN, and TCRdist sequence similarity was added for clustering within HLA-allele-positive subsets. For co-occurrence clustering, repertoires with fewer than 30,000 or more than 120,000 public chains were excluded, along with a handful of repertoires with anomalous nucleotide sharing. TCRdb carries this immuneACCESS record with in-frame sequences only. Its versions omit some clonotypes, under half of them owing to an unresolved V gene in the studies checked, with the rest unexplained. The V and J calls and clone size are taken from that table; D and trimming were inferred from the DNA. This sample holds approximately 180,000 clones; about 80% were observed only once. The ten largest clonotypes hold 2% to 2.5% of the sample.

CDR1 and CDR2 are read off the germline V gene as SGHDN and FVKESK. The CDR3 contains 15 residues, cysteine and phenylalanine counted. Here the CDR3 DNA is all that survives: 45 bases in frame from base 1. V was cut back by 2 bases and J by 6 bases, leaving a gap of 16 bases between them. The receptor comes from a woman under 40 in good health and CMV-seronegative. This sequence uses TRBV14 and TRBJ1-1; the D gene identity is not certain. The sample comprised PBMCs. CDR3 reads: CASSQWGGIEAEAFF. The DNA sequence follows: TGTGCCAGCAGCCAATGGGGAGGTATCGAGGCTGAAGCTTTCTTT.